This passage covers 21 T cell receptor beta chains from one sample sequenced in a study of blood T cell repertoires in COVID-19. This table comes from immunoSEQ multiplex PCR, and its TCRdb copy is limited to in-frame clones, with some not included. The sample includes approximately 97,000 clones, about 85% of them seen just once. Sequenced sample: peripheral blood. These receptor sequences come from a man older than 75 with acute or convalescent COVID-19.

The chain links TRBV6-5 to TRBJ2-7; D possibly corresponds to TRBD1 (6 bases). The CDR3 length is 14 residues. Trimming removed 4 bases from V and 4 bases from J, with 14 bases in between. Germline CDR1 is MNHEY and CDR2 is SVGAGI. CDR3 sequence: CASSSQGSGYEQYF. The CDR3 coding sequence is TGTGCCAGCAGTTCTCAGGGGTCGGGATACGAGCAGTACTTC.

Only a few counts were recorded for this clone. Other nucleotide sequences from this sample produce the same CDR3. The genes are TRBV30 and TRBJ2-5, with D uncertain. The V end was cut by 0 bases, the J end by 5 bases, with 4 bases between. Per the germline V gene, CDR1 is GTSNPN and CDR2 is SVGIG (reference sequence). This CDR3 has 11 residues. The CDR3 loop reads CAWSVRETQYF. The CDR3 coding sequence is TGTGCCTGGAGTGTACGGGAGACCCAGTACTTC.

The chain links TRBV25-1 to TRBJ2-1; 8 bases match TRBD1. Germline V gives CDR1 MGHDK, CDR2 SYGVNS. After removal of 4 bases from V and 10 bases from J, the junction contained 12 bases not matched to a gene. The CDR3 loop spans 15 amino acids. The CDR3 sequence is CASSGTGFGQTEQFF. Written as DNA, the CDR3 is TGTGCCAGCAGTGGGACAGGGTTCGGTCAGACCGAGCAGTTCTTC.

The chain employs TRBV10-3 and TRBJ2-7; maybe TRBD2 (6 bases). The CDR3 has 14 residues. With 3 bases removed from V and 6 bases from J, the gap between germline ends came to 15 bases. CDR1 ENHRY and CDR2 SYGVKD come from the germline V gene. CDR3 coding DNA: TGTGCCATCAGTGACGCGTCGGGAGCCGGCGAGCAGTACTTC. Amino acid sequence: CAISDASGAGEQYF.

This chain links TRBV10-1 with TRBJ2-7, with 12 bases lining up with TRBD2. Germline V CDR1 and CDR2: WNHNN, SYGVQD (reference sequence). Unmatched junction bases numbered 8, after V lost 3 bases and J lost 5 bases. The CDR3 runs 16 residues. CDR3 in amino acids: CASSDLAGGPPHEQYF. CDR3 nucleotides: TGCGCCAGCAGTGATCTAGCGGGAGGGCCCCCCCACGAGCAGTACTTC.

The chain joins TRBV27 to TRBJ2-1; 14 bases align to TRBD2. CDR3 length: 15 residues. J lost 9 bases, V lost 6 bases, and 7 bases had no gene match. CDR1 is MNHEY and CDR2 is SMNVEV in the germline V gene (reference sequence). The CDR3 here is CASRGTSGRFGEQFF. CDR3 coding DNA: TGTGCCAGCAGGGGGACTAGCGGGAGATTTGGTGAGCAGTTCTTC.

The chain couples TRBV2 to TRBJ2-6, with TRBD1 matching over 10 bases. The V segment lost 7 bases and the J segment 16 bases; nucleotides outside the gene matches: 4. Germline CDR1 reads SNHLY; CDR2 reads FYNNEI. The CDR3 sequence is 11 residues long. The DNA of the CDR3 is TGTGCCAGCACCCGACAGGGGGCTCTGACTTTC. Its protein is CASTRQGALTF.

The chain recombines TRBV28 with TRBJ2-7; TRBD2 agrees at 9 bases. J was trimmed by 5 bases and V by 7 bases; bases with no gene match: 15. This CDR3 contains 16 residues. The germline V gene has CDR1 MDHEN and CDR2 SYDVKM. The chain's CDR3 is CASNNHGASGNHEQYF. Written as DNA, the CDR3 is TGTGCCAGCAATAACCATGGGGCTAGCGGGAACCACGAGCAGTACTTC. Based on the CDR3 plus reference TRBV28 and TRBJ2-7, the full variable domain is DVKVTQSSRYLVKRTGEKVFLECVQDMDHENMFWYRQDPGLGLRLIYFSYDVKMKEKGDIPEGYSVSREKKERFSLILESASTNQTSMYLCASNNHGASGNHEQYFGPGTRLTVT.

This clone was observed once. The rearrangement joins TRBV6-6 to TRBJ1-2; TRBD1 might be the D (5 bases). Germline lookup yields CDR1 MNHNY and CDR2 SVGAGI (reference sequence). The V end was cut by 3 bases, the J end by 10 bases, with 9 bases between. This CDR3 is built from 11 residues. Written as DNA, the CDR3 is TGTGCCAGCAGTTATGCGACAGACTACACCTTC. This codes for CASSYATDYTF.

The gene calls are TRBV2 and TRBJ1-3; possibly TRBD1 for D (5 bases). Trimming left V 6 bases short and J 0 bases short, with 12 bases between. The CDR3 is made up of 15 amino acids. CDR1 and CDR2 from the germline V gene are SNHLY and FYNNEI. In nucleotides, the CDR3 is TGTGCCAGCAGAGAGACAGCTAGCTCTGGAAACACCATATATTTT. It specifies CASRETASSGNTIYF.

This CDR3 reads CASGTGDLEQFF. CDR3 nucleotides: TGTGCCAGCGGGACGGGAGACCTTGAGCAGTTCTTC. The chain is built from TRBV28 and TRBJ2-1; possible D gene TRBD2, 6 bases. V lost 8 bases and J 9 bases, leaving 14 bases between the germline ends. The CDR3 contains 12 residues. Germline CDR1 is MDHEN and CDR2 is SYDVKM. Variable domain in full (rest from reference TRBV28 and TRBJ2-1): DVKVTQSSRYLVKRTGEKVFLECVQDMDHENMFWYRQDPGLGLRLIYFSYDVKMKEKGDIPEGYSVSREKKERFSLILESASTNQTSMYLCASGTGDLEQFFGPGTRLTVL.

This clone was seen just once. V is TRBV27 and J is TRBJ2-6, with 9 bases fitting TRBD1. This CDR3 is built from 17 residues. Germline trimming cut 8 bases from V and 0 bases from J; bases unmatched to any gene: 8. Germline V gene lookup returns CDR1 MNHEY and CDR2 SMNVEV (reference sequence). The CDR3 DNA reads TGTGCCAGCGGCTCAACAGGGGGCTACTCTGGGGCCAACGTCCTGACTTTC. As protein: CASGSTGGYSGANVLTF.

V is TRBV28 and J is TRBJ2-3; D not certain. The CDR3 contains 12 residues. The V gene's germline CDR1 is MDHEN and CDR2 SYDVKM. V lost 2 bases, J lost 11 bases, and 11 bases lay in between. The CDR3 nucleotides are TGTGCCAGCAGTTTACGAGGTGTACAGCAGTATTTT. Translated: CASSLRGVQQYF.

A single count supports this clone. This chain links TRBV28 with TRBJ1-5; D is unclear. Germline values: CDR1 MDHEN, CDR2 SYDVKM. The CDR3 is made up of 13 amino acids. The germline V and J ends were trimmed by 7 bases and 9 bases, with 16 bases remaining between them. CDR3 sequence reads: CASISTYLGPQHF. The CDR3 nucleotides read TGTGCCAGCATAAGCACCTACCTTGGGCCCCAGCATTTT.

The chain carries TRBV7-3 and TRBJ1-4; D possibly corresponds to TRBD1 (5 bases). Germline values: CDR1 SGHTA, CDR2 FQGTGA. The CDR3 has 13 residues. The V end lost 0 bases, the J end lost 11 bases, and 10 bases lay between the germline ends. Written as DNA, the CDR3 is TGTGCCAGCAGCTTAACACGGGAGGGGAAACTGTTTTTT. Translated: CASSLTREGKLFF.

Only one count was recorded for this clone. This rearrangement joins TRBV19 to TRBJ1-5, with D maybe TRBD1 (5 bases). Germline V lookup: CDR1 LNHDA, CDR2 SQIVND (reference sequence). The CDR3 length is 13 residues. V lost 4 bases to trimming and J lost 6 bases, with 10 bases between them. The CDR3 reads CASSSRVSQPQHF. The CDR3 bases are TGTGCCAGTAGTAGCAGGGTAAGTCAGCCCCAGCATTTT.

The V and J genes are TRBV15 and TRBJ1-5, with D tentatively TRBD1 (5 bases). This CDR3 has 17 residues. V lost 0 bases, J lost 6 bases, and 18 bases lay in between. CDR1 is LNHNV and CDR2 is YYDKDF in the germline V gene (reference sequence). CDR3 region: CATSRDKEAHGGQPQHF. As DNA, the CDR3 is TGTGCCACCAGCAGAGATAAGGAAGCCCACGGGGGTCAGCCCCAGCATTTT.

V is TRBV27 and J is TRBJ2-6; D not resolved. Germline lookup yields CDR1 MNHEY and CDR2 SMNVEV (reference sequence). V was pared by 3 bases and J by 7 bases, with 7 bases between. The CDR3 runs to 13 residues. The CDR3 sequence: CASSLEIANVLTF. The CDR3 nucleotides are TGTGCCAGCAGTTTGGAGATCGCCAACGTCCTGACTTTC.

V gene TRBV28 combines with J gene TRBJ1-3; the match to TRBD1 covers 7 bases. The ends lost 1 base at V and 4 bases at J; junction bases unmatched: 4. Germline lookup yields CDR1 MDHEN and CDR2 SYDVKM. The CDR3 contains 15 residues. CDR3 sequence (DNA): TGTGCCAGCAGTTTATCGGGACAGACCGGAAACACCATATATTTT. It translates to CASSLSGQTGNTIYF.

The chain uses TRBV7-3 and TRBJ2-2; possible D gene TRBD2, 6 bases. Trimming stripped 5 bases from V and 5 bases from J, with 21 bases between. In germline, CDR1 is SGHTA, CDR2 FQGTGA. The CDR3 extends over 17 amino acids. The CDR3 reads CASSTPGLPSVTGELFF. The CDR3 region has the DNA TGTGCCAGCAGCACACCGGGACTCCCGTCGGTAACCGGGGAGCTGTTTTTT.

This clone occurred a few times. The V gene is TRBV6-2 or TRBV6-3, the J gene TRBJ2-7, with a tentative D call TRBD1 (5 bases). V was trimmed by 6 bases and J by 0 bases, leaving 15 bases between them. Germline V CDR1 and CDR2: MNHEY, SVGEGT. This CDR3 has 15 amino acids. Here the CDR3 reads CASSAPWGSSYEQYF. The CDR3 nucleotides are TGTGCCAGCAGCGCCCCCTGGGGCAGCTCCTACGAGCAGTACTTC.